These T cell receptor beta chains were read from a single sample in a study of T-cell memory formation after mild COVID-19. A single record per CDR3 protein comes from TCRdb applying MiXCR to the 5' RACE reads. Of about 340,000 distinct CDR3 sequences listed, about a sixth are singletons. The source material was PBMCs or a T cell subset sorted from them (not recorded which). The receptors derive from a man younger than 35 who had mild COVID-19 (a few samples of this study predate the infection). Cell type and time point are not known. Each CDR3 is given with its conserved first and last residue. Each record gives: V gene, J gene, clone size, D gene, CDR3 protein, CDR3 DNA. A D gene is named only where the DNA matches it firmly. Size tells how often a clone was seen (once, few, many) or the class of an expanded clone, and some rows leave it out.

V gene: TRBV6-2/TRBV6-3; J gene: TRBJ1-5; clone size: many; D gene: TRBD1; CDR3 protein: CASSRSTGNNQPQHF; CDR3 DNA: TGTGCCAGCAGTCGCTCGACAGGGAACAATCAGCCCCAGCATTTT
V gene: TRBV5-1; J gene: TRBJ2-2; clone size: .; D gene: .; CDR3 protein: CASSRGYQNTGELFF; CDR3 DNA: TGCGCCAGCAGCCGGGGGTACCAGAACACCGGGGAGCTGTTTTTT
V gene: TRBV7-2; J gene: TRBJ1-4; clone size: few; D gene: TRBD1; CDR3 protein: CASIVGGAGEKLFF; CDR3 DNA: TGTGCCAGCATCGTAGGGGGCGCGGGAGAAAAACTGTTTTTT
V gene: TRBV7-2; J gene: TRBJ2-5; clone size: .; D gene: TRBD2; CDR3 protein: CASSLVAGGKETQYF; CDR3 DNA: TGTGCCAGCAGCTTGGTAGCGGGGGGGAAAGAGACCCAGTACTTC
V gene: TRBV5-6; J gene: TRBJ1-2; clone size: .; D gene: .; CDR3 protein: CASSFRSSNYGYTF; CDR3 DNA: TGTGCCAGCAGCTTTCGTTCCTCTAACTATGGCTACACCTTC
V gene: TRBV7-2; J gene: TRBJ2-7; clone size: few; D gene: .; CDR3 protein: CASSLTPERNEQYF; CDR3 DNA: TGTGCCAGCAGCTTAACCCCAGAGCGCAACGAGCAGTACTTC
V gene: TRBV10-3; J gene: TRBJ1-5; clone size: once; D gene: .; CDR3 protein: CAISDQVADQPQHF; CDR3 DNA: TGTGCCATCAGTGACCAGGTGGCGGATCAGCCCCAGCATTTT
V gene: TRBV10-3; J gene: TRBJ1-2; clone size: .; D gene: .; CDR3 protein: CAISGGDGYGYTF; CDR3 DNA: TGTGCCATCAGTGGTGGGGACGGCTATGGCTACACCTTC
V gene: TRBV27; J gene: TRBJ1-4; clone size: .; D gene: TRBD1; CDR3 protein: CASSLSHGTGGGKLFF; CDR3 DNA: TGTGCCAGCAGTTTATCGCATGGGACAGGGGGCGGAAAACTGTTTTTT
V gene: TRBV6-2/TRBV6-3; J gene: TRBJ2-7; clone size: few; D gene: TRBD1; CDR3 protein: CASSFPLGDSSYEQYF; CDR3 DNA: TGTGCCAGCAGTTTTCCTCTGGGGGACAGCTCCTACGAGCAGTACTTC
V gene: TRBV5-1; J gene: TRBJ1-1; clone size: .; D gene: .; CDR3 protein: CASSLFYGGTEAFF; CDR3 DNA: TGCGCCAGCAGCTTGTTTTACGGGGGCACTGAAGCTTTCTTT
V gene: TRBV9; J gene: TRBJ2-1; clone size: few; D gene: TRBD2; CDR3 protein: CASSVTSGGEYEQFF; CDR3 DNA: TGTGCCAGCAGCGTCACTAGCGGGGGGGAATATGAGCAGTTCTTC
V gene: TRBV20-1; J gene: TRBJ2-1; clone size: .; D gene: .; CDR3 protein: CSASAGGSSYNEQFF; CDR3 DNA: TGCAGTGCCTCCGCCGGGGGAAGCTCCTACAATGAGCAGTTCTTC
V gene: TRBV15; J gene: TRBJ2-1; clone size: few; D gene: TRBD1; CDR3 protein: CATSTDRAYEQFF; CDR3 DNA: TGTGCCACCAGCACCGACAGGGCTTATGAGCAGTTCTTC
V gene: TRBV7-2; J gene: TRBJ2-3; clone size: few; D gene: .; CDR3 protein: CASSSPQGPRTQYF; CDR3 DNA: TGTGCCAGCAGCTCCCCGCAAGGCCCCCGTACGCAGTATTTT
V gene: TRBV7-6; J gene: TRBJ2-1; clone size: few; D gene: .; CDR3 protein: CASSLSVTGIYNEQFF; CDR3 DNA: TGTGCCAGCAGCCTCTCCGTAACGGGGATATACAATGAGCAGTTCTTC
V gene: TRBV10-3; J gene: TRBJ1-1; clone size: .; D gene: .; CDR3 protein: CAISGKDMNTEAFF; CDR3 DNA: TGTGCCATCAGTGGAAAAGACATGAACACTGAAGCTTTCTTT
V gene: TRBV7-9; J gene: TRBJ1-2; clone size: once; D gene: .; CDR3 protein: CASSKERGYTF; CDR3 DNA: TGTGCCAGCAGCAAGGAAAGAGGCTACACCTTC
V gene: TRBV9; J gene: TRBJ1-1; clone size: few; D gene: .; CDR3 protein: CASSPTYGIASEAFF; CDR3 DNA: TGTGCCAGCAGCCCTACCTATGGAATAGCAAGTGAAGCTTTCTTT
V gene: TRBV7-9; J gene: TRBJ2-1; clone size: few; D gene: .; CDR3 protein: CASSPTGGLSYNEQFF; CDR3 DNA: TGTGCCAGCAGCCCGACGGGGGGCCTCTCCTACAATGAGCAGTTCTTC
V gene: TRBV7-9; J gene: TRBJ1-5; clone size: few; D gene: .; CDR3 protein: CASSWGVEPQHF; CDR3 DNA: TGTGCCAGCAGCTGGGGGGTTGAGCCCCAGCATTTT
V gene: TRBV10-3; J gene: TRBJ2-2; clone size: .; D gene: .; CDR3 protein: CAIGDRPNTGELFF; CDR3 DNA: TGTGCCATCGGAGACAGACCGAACACCGGGGAGCTGTTTTTT
V gene: TRBV18; J gene: TRBJ2-1; clone size: few; D gene: .; CDR3 protein: CASSPPPGLKQFF; CDR3 DNA: TGTGCCAGCTCACCACCTCCAGGACTAAAGCAGTTCTTC
V gene: TRBV30; J gene: TRBJ2-7; clone size: .; D gene: .; CDR3 protein: CAWSVRGGPSYEQYF; CDR3 DNA: TGTGCCTGGAGTGTACGTGGGGGGCCATCCTACGAGCAGTACTTC
V gene: TRBV12-3/TRBV12-4; J gene: TRBJ2-3; clone size: .; D gene: .; CDR3 protein: CASSLGTLTDTQYF; CDR3 DNA: TGTGCCAGCAGTTTAGGGACATTGACAGATACGCAGTATTTT